Listed here is a single TCR beta chain. What it binds is not known. The method was immunoSEQ multiplex PCR; TCRdb's version includes in-frame clones alone and lacks a portion of them. The sample records approximately 90,000 clones, approximately 82% being singletons. This record comes from a study of graft-versus-host responses after intestinal transplantation. This CDR3 comprises 13 residues. CDR1 and CDR2 from the germline V gene are MNHNS and SASEGT. The V end lost 6 bases, the J end lost 2 bases, and 10 bases lay between the germline ends. This receptor was identified in a human donor who received an intestinal transplant. Sample: unstimulated CD4+ T cells sorted from spleen or lymph node cells, taken before intestinal transplant. This chain connects TRBV6-1 to TRBJ1-2; no clear D. The CDR3 spells CASRPGLNYGYTF. In DNA, the CDR3 is TGTGCCAGCAGGCCCGGACTCAACTATGGCTACACCTTC.